This TCR beta chain was captured in a study of glioma-infiltrating T cells. Germline loops: CDR1 SEHNR, CDR2 FQNEAQ (reference sequence). This CDR3 region has 14 residues. Trimming took 1 base from V and 7 from J, leaving 10 bases between them. Study-level results: Tissue and blood shared very few CDR3 sequences. Gliomas, especially low-grade, showed above-expected tissue-blood divergence; non-neoplastic patients showed below.

This clonotype came up many times. Its antigen remains unidentified. The iRepertoire nested amplicon-rescue multiplex PCR amplified TCR alpha and beta CDR3s from RNA. Tissue mRNA or PBMC total RNA, roughly 90-450 ng, went into one-step reverse transcription and amplification. Using its own MiXCR run on the multiplex PCR reads, TCRdb lists one record per CDR3 protein. Here the sample spans under 200,000 distinct CDR3 sequences, around 30% being singletons. What was sequenced was glioma tissue, nonneoplastic brain tissue, or PBMCs (not recorded which). The sequence came from a human donor with low-grade glioma or glioblastoma, undergoing nonglioma brain surgery, or in good health (not recorded which). The chain links TRBV7-9 to TRBJ1-4; TRBD1 is a possible D gene (5 bases). Here the CDR3 DNA reads TGTGCCAGCAGCTTAGTCCTCGGGGGTGAAAAACTGTTTTTT. This codes for CASSLVLGGEKLFF. Using reference TRBV7-9 and TRBJ1-4 for the parts outside the CDR3, the full variable domain is DTGVSQNPRHKITKRGQNVTFRCDPISEHNRLYWYRQTLGQGPEFLTYFQNEAQLEKSRLLSDRFSAERPKGSFSTLEIQRTEQGDSAMYLCASSLVLGGEKLFFGSGTQLSVL.